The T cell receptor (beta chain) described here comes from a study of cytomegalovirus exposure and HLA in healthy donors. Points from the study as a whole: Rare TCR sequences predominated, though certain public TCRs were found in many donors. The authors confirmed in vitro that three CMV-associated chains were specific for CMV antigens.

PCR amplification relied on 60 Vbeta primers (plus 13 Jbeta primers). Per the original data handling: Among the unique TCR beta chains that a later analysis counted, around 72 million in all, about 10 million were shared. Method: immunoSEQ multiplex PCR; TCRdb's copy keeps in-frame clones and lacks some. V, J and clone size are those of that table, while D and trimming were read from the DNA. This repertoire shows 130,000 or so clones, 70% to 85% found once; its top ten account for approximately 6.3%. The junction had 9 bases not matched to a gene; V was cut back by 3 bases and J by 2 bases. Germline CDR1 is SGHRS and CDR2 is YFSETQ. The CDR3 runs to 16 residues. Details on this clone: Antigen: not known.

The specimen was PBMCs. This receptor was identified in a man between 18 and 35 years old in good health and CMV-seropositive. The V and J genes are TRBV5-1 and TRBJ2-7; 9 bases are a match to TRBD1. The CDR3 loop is CASSSTYRDRAYEQYF. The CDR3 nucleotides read TGCGCCAGCAGCTCAACCTACCGGGACAGGGCCTACGAGCAGTACTTC.